This T cell receptor (beta chain) stems from a study of T cell repertoires in cytomegalovirus infection. Study-wide context: From public TCR beta signatures came an indication of both CMV infection and matching HLA type.

The germline CDR1 and CDR2 sequences are SNHLY and FYNNEI. V shed 4 bases and J 4 bases; nucleotides not matched to a gene: 3. CDR3 length: 13 amino acids. In regard to this clonotype: Its antigen remains unknown.

TCRdb re-analysed the reads in MiXCR, keeping a single row per CDR3 protein. The repertoire holds hundreds of thousands of distinct CDR3 sequences, 15% to 20% seen once, with around 12% in the top ten. Study-level results: Across the ex vivo response, the dominant clonotypes were HLA-C-restricted CMV-specific TCR beta clonotypes.

The TCR sequence derives from a human donor in good health (CMV status not recorded). Some clones in this sample may be carry-over from other donors' samples. This rearrangement joins TRBV2 to TRBJ2-5, with TRBD1 identical over 7 bases. Material for sequencing was PBMCs. CDR3 DNA: TGTGCCAGCAGTGGGACAGGATCAGAGACCCAGTACTTC. Translated, it gives CASSGTGSETQYF.